This TCR beta chain originates from a study of T cell repertoires in cytomegalovirus infection. Looking at the study overall: Recently identified HLA-C-restricted and well-studied HLA-B-restricted CMV epitopes were used. A matching HLA type, together with CMV infection, was signaled by public TCR beta signatures.

This clonotype has ten or more counts. Its cognate antigen is unknown. Via MiXCR, TCRdb re-called the reads, giving one row per CDR3 protein. The sample has roughly 920,000 distinct CDR3 sequences, about a third seen once. CDR1 is SGHTA, CDR2 FQGNSA, per germline. The V segment lost 5 bases and the J segment 3 bases; nucleotides outside the gene matches: 5. The CDR3 is 16 residues long. V usage is TRBV7-2 and J usage is TRBJ2-3, with 13 bases aligning to TRBD2. Sequencing used cultured CD8+ T cells from PBMCs, obtained from culture after CMV antigen stimulation. The clonotype was recovered from a human donor in good health (CMV status not recorded). Some clones in this sample may be carry-over from other donors' samples. The CDR3 loop is CASSPRTSGGTDTQYF. In nucleotides, the CDR3 is TGTGCCAGCAGCCCTCGGACTAGCGGGGGTACAGATACGCAGTATTTT.